The present TCR beta chain was sequenced within a study of vaccination and CD4 T cells after COVID-19. In the study overall: As their vaccination, participants received two doses of either BNT162b2 or mRNA-1273 vaccine. Median time from COVID diagnosis to post-COVID sampling was roughly 100 days (35 to 161). Findings and limits, study-wide: Spike mono-reactivity applied to 304 of 307 vaccine-specific clones detected in convalescent patients.

Cultured CD4+ T cells had their DNA profiled by the Oncomine TCR Beta short-read assay. TCRdb itself ran the PCR reads through MiXCR, one entry per CDR3 protein. The sample shows some 15,000 distinct CDR3 sequences, around 75% of them seen only once. Stated treatment: roughly 10-day PBMC culture with coronavirus spike peptide pools or control peptides (ViraFEST assay). First, ViraFEST expanded antigen-specific T cells with peptide pools, and next it sequenced the TCRs. Trimming shortened V by 3 bases and J by 12 bases, and 9 bases separated the two germline ends. The CDR3 length is 11 residues. A remark on this clonotype: What it binds is unknown.

The TCR originated in a human donor who had recovered from COVID-19. The gene calls are TRBV12-3 or TRBV12-4 and TRBJ2-1; D gene ambiguous. Sequencing was carried out using CD4+ T cells from blood, cultured in vitro. Written as DNA, the CDR3 is TGTGCCAGCAGTTTGTCGGTGGGGCAGTTCTTC. Its translation: CASSLSVGQFF.